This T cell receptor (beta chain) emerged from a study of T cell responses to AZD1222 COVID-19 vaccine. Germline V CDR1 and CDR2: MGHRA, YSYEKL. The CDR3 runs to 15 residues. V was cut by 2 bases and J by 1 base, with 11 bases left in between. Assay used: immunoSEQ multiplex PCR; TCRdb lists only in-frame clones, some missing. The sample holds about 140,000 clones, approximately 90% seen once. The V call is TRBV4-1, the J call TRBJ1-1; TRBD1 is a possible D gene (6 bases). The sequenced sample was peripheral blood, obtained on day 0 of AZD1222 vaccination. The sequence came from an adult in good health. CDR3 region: CASSQTGHPNTEAFF. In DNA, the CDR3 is TGCGCCAGCAGCCAAACGGGACATCCGAACACTGAAGCTTTCTTT.